This TCR beta chain is drawn from a study of shared clonotypes between healthy human individuals. Germline V CDR1 and CDR2: MDHEN, SYDVKM. The germline V and J ends were trimmed by 2 bases and 6 bases, with 16 bases remaining between them. CDR3 length: 16 amino acids. Only in-frame clones appear in the TCRdb table, and some are missing; sequencing was by immunoSEQ multiplex PCR. This table holds hundreds of thousands of clones, around 96% found once. Sequencing was carried out using naive CD4+ T cells sorted from blood. Regarding subset: CD45RA+ positively selected. The chain joins TRBV28 to TRBJ2-2; perhaps TRBD1 as D (6 bases). This clonotype originated in a woman younger than 45 in good health. CDR3 region: CASSLRGRGPPGELFF. Written as DNA, the CDR3 is TGTGCCAGCAGTTTAAGGGGCAGGGGCCCTCCCGGGGAGCTGTTTTTT.